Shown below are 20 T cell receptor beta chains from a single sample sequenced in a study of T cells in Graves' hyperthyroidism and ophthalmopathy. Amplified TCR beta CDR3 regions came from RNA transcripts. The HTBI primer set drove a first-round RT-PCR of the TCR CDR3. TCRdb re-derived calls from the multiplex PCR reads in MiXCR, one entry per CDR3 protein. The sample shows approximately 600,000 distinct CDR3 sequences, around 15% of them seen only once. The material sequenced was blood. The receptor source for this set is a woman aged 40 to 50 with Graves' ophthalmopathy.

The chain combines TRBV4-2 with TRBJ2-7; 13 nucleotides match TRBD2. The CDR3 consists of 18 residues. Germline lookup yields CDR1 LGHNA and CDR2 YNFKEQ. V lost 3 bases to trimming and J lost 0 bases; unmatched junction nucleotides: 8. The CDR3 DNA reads TGTGCCAGCAGCCACTCCGGGACTAGCGGGACGAGCTCCTACGAGCAGTACTTC. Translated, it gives CASSHSGTSGTSSYEQYF.

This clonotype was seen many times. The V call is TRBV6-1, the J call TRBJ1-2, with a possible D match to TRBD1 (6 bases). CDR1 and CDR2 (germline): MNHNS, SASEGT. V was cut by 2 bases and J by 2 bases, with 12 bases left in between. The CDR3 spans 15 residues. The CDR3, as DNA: TGTGCCAGCAGTGAACTACAGGGCGGGAACTATGGCTACACCTTC. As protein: CASSELQGGNYGYTF.

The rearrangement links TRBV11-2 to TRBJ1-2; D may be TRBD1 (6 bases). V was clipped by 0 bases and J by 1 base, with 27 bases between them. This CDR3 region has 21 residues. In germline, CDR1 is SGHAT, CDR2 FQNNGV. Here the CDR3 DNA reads TGTGCCAGCAGCTTAGAGACAGGCAGTGGGACCTTATCCACGGATAACTATGGCTACACCTTC. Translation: CASSLETGSGTLSTDNYGYTF.

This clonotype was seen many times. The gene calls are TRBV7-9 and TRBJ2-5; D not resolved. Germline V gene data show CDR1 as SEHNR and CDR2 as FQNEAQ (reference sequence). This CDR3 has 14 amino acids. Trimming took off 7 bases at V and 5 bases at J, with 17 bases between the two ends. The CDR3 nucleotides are TGTGCCAGCACCGACCTTACACCCTATGAGACCCAGTACTTC. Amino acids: CASTDLTPYETQYF.

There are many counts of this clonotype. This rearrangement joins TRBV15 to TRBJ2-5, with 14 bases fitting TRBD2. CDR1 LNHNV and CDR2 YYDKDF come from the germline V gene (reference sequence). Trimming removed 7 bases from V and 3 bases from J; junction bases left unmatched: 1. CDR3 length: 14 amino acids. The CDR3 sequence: CATMGLAGEETQYF. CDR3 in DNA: TGTGCCACCATGGGACTAGCGGGAGAAGAGACCCAGTACTTC.

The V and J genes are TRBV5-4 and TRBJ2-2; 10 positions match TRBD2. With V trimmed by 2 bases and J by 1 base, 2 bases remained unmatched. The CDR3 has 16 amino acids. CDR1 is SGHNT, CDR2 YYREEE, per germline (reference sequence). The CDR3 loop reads CASSLRTSGNTGELFF. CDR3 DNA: TGTGCCAGCAGCTTAAGGACTAGCGGGAACACCGGGGAGCTGTTTTTT.

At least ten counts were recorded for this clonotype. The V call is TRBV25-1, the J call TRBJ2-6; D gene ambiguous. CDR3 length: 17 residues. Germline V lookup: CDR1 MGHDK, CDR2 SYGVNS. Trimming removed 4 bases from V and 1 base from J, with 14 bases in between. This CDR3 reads CASSGTLKGSGANVLTF. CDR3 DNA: TGTGCCAGCAGTGGGACCCTGAAGGGTTCTGGGGCCAACGTCCTGACTTTC.

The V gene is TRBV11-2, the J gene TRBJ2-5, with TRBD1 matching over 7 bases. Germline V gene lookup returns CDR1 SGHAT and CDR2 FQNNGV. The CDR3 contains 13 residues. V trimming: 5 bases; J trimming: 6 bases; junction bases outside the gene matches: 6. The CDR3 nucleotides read TGTGCCAGCAGCCGTGACAGGGATAAGACCCAGTACTTC. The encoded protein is CASSRDRDKTQYF.

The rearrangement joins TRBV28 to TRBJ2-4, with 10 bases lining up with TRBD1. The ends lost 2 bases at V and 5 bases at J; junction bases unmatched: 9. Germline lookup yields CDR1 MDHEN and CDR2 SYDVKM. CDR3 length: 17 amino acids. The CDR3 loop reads CASSLTTGGLTQNIQYF. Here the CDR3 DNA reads TGTGCCAGCAGTTTAACGACAGGGGGCCTTACCCAAAACATTCAGTACTTC.

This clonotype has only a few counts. The CDR3: CASSERRAGRRLPGVEQYF. DNA of the CDR3: TGTGCCAGCAGTGAGAGGAGGGCCGGGCGTCGTCTTCCCGGCGTCGAGCAGTACTTC. The chain uses TRBV28 and TRBJ2-7, with D perhaps TRBD2 (6 bases). V gave up 5 bases and J gave up 6 bases, with 32 bases separating them. Germline V gene lookup returns CDR1 MDHEN and CDR2 SYDVKM. This CDR3 has 19 residues.

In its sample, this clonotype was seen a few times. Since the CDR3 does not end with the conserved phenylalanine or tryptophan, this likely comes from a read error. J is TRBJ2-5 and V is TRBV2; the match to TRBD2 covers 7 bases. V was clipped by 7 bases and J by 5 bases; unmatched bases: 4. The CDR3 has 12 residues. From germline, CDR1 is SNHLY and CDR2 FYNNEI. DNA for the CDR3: TGTGCCAGCAACGGGGGGTCGGAGACCCAGTACCTC. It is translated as CASNGGSETQYL.

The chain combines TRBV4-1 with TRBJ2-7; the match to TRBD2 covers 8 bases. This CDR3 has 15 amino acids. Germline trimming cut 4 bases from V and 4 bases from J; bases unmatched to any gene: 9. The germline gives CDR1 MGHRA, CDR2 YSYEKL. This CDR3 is CASSPGGLVLYEQYF. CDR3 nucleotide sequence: TGCGCCAGCAGCCCTGGGGGACTAGTCTTATACGAGCAGTACTTC.

The CDR3 reads CASSLSGFNQPQHF. CDR3 nucleotides: TGTGCCAGCAGTTTATCCGGGTTTAATCAGCCCCAGCATTTT. V is TRBV28 and J is TRBJ1-5, with no clear D. Germline V gene lookup returns CDR1 MDHEN and CDR2 SYDVKM. The CDR3 is 14 amino acids. V lost 1 base and J 4 bases, leaving 8 bases between the germline ends.

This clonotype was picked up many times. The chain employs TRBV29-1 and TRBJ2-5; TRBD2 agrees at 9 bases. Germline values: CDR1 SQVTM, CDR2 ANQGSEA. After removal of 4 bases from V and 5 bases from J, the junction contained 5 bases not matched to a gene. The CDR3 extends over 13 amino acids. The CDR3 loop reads CSVVSSGRETQYF. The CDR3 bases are TGCAGCGTTGTATCCAGCGGGAGGGAGACCCAGTACTTC. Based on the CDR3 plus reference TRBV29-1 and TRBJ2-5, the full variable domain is SAVISQKPSRDICQRGTSLTIQCQVDSQVTMMFWYRQQPGQSLTLIATANQGSEATYESGFVIDKFPISRPNLTFSTLTVSNMSPEDSSIYLCSVVSSGRETQYFGPGTRLLVL.

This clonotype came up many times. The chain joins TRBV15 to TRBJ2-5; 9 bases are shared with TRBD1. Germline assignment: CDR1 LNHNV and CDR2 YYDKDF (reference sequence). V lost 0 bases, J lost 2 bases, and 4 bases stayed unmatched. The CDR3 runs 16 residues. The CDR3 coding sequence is TGTGCCACCAGCAGAGAAATCGACAGGGGGCAAGAGACCCAGTACTTC. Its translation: CATSREIDRGQETQYF.

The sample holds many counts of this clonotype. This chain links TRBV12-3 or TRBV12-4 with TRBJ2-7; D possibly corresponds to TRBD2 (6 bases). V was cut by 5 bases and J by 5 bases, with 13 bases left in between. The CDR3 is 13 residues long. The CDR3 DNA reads TGTGCCAGCAGTAGCCGGGAGATAGACGAGCAGTACTTC. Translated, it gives CASSSREIDEQYF.

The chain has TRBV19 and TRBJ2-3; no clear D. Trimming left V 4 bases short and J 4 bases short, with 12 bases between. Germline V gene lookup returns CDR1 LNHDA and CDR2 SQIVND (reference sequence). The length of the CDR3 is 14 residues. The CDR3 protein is CASSTSRAPDTQYF. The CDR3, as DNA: TGTGCCAGTAGTACTTCCCGGGCACCAGATACGCAGTATTTT.

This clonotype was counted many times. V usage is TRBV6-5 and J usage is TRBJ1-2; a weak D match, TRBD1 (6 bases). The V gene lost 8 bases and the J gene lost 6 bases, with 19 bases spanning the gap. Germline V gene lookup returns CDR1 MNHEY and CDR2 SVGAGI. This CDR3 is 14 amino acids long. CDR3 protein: CASGNSGGADGYTF. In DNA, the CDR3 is TGTGCCAGCGGGAACTCCGGGGGCGCGGATGGCTACACCTTC.

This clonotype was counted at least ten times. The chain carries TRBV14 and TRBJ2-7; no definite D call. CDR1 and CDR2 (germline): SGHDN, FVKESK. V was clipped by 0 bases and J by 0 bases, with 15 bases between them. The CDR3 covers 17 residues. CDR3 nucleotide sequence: TGTGCCAGCAGCCAAGATGGTCTGAGTCGTAGCTCCTACGAGCAGTACTTC. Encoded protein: CASSQDGLSRSSYEQYF.

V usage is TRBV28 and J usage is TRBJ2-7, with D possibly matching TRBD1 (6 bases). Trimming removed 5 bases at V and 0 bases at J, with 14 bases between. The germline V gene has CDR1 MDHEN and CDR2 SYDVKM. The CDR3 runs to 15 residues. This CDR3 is CASSPLLGGSYEQYF. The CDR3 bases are TGTGCCAGCAGTCCTCTGTTAGGGGGCTCCTACGAGCAGTACTTC.